The T cell receptor (beta chain) under discussion was sequenced for a study of CD8+ T cells in alopecia areata. On this clone: Its matching antigen is unknown.

Study results and limitations: It was lesional scalp, especially alopecia totalis/universalis, that showed higher clonality than normal scalp. Administration of tofacitinib significantly diminished scalp clonality and expanded CD8+ clones within the top 100.

CDR1 GTSNPN and CDR2 SVGIG come from the germline V gene (reference sequence). This CDR3 has 16 residues. The ends lost 0 bases at V and 0 bases at J; junction bases unmatched: 5. Documented treatment: oral pan-JAK inhibitor, 5-10 mg twice daily. Isolated RNA was reverse transcribed into cDNA used as the sequencing template. Sequenced by immunoSEQ multiplex PCR; TCRdb stores in-frame clones only, minus some. The table shows over 150,000 clones, with 55% to 75% occurring only once. The chain recombines TRBV30 with TRBJ1-5, with TRBD1 identical over 7 bases. The material was CD4+ T cells sorted from blood, obtained at week 24, from a patient treated with tofacitinib. This TCR came from a human donor with alopecia areata. Here the CDR3 DNA reads TGTGCCTGGAGTGTACCGACAGGGTATAGCAATCAGCCCCAGCATTTT. This translates into CAWSVPTGYSNQPQHF.